This T cell receptor beta chain was captured in a study of cytomegalovirus exposure and HLA in healthy donors. Concerning this clone itself: Its matching antigen is unknown.

Overall study results and limits: As was reported, the classifier diagnosed cytomegalovirus status with high specificity and sensitivity.

This CDR3 comprises 14 residues. J lost 4 bases, V lost 7 bases, and 5 bases had no gene match. Germline values: CDR1 ENHRY, CDR2 SYGVKD. All the people who gave samples were healthy bone marrow donors. The primer mix had 60 Vbeta and 13 Jbeta primers. Original methodology: Later, 65 million to 90 million unique TCR beta chains were counted in an analysis, and about 10 million of them were shared. Clones were sequenced by immunoSEQ multiplex PCR, and TCRdb holds only the in-frame ones, with some missing. V and J calls and clone size are given by that table; D and trimming were obtained from the DNA. The table records roughly 90,000 clones, roughly 80% of them present only once.

What was sequenced was PBMCs. This clonotype was obtained from a young man in good health and CMV-seronegative. V usage is TRBV10-3 and J usage is TRBJ2-7, with 12 bases aligning to TRBD2. DNA of the CDR3: TGTGCCATCAAAAGGACTAGCGGGACATACGAGCAGTACTTC. The encoded protein is CAIKRTSGTYEQYF.